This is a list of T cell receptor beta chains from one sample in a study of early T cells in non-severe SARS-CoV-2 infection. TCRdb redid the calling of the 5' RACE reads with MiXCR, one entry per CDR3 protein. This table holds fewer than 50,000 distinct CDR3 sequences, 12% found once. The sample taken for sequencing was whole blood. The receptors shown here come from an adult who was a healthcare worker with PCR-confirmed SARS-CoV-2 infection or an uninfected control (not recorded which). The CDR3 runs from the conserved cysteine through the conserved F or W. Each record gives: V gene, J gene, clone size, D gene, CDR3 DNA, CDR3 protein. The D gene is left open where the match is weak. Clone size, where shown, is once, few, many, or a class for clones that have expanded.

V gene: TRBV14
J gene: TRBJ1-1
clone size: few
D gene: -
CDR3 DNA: TGTGCCAGCAGCCTCGGGACCGGGACACTCAACACTGAAGCTTTCTTT
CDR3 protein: CASSLGTGTLNTEAFF

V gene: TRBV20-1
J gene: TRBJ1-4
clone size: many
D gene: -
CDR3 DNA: TGCAGTGGGACAGACAATGAAAAACTGTTTTTT
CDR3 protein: CSGTDNEKLFF

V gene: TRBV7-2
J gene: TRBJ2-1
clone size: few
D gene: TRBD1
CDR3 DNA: TGTGCCAGCAGCCCCACGGGCCCGACAGGGTATATGGGTGAGCAGTTCTTC
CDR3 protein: CASSPTGPTGYMGEQFF

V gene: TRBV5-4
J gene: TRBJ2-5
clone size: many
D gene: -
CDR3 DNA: TGTGCCAGCAGCCGGGACCGGGGGCCCGCGGAGACCCAGTACTTC
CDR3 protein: CASSRDRGPAETQYF

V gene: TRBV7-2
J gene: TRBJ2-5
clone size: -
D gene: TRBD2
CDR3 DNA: TGTGCCAGCAGCCCCCACACTAGCGTGCGGGAGACCCAGTACTTC
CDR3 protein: CASSPHTSVRETQYF

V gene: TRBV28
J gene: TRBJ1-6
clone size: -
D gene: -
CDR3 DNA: TGTGCCAGCTGCCCAAGGACAGCCCATAATTCACCCCTCCACTTT
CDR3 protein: CASCPRTAHNSPLHF

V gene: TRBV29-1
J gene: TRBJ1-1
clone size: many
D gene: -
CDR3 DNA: TGCAGCTCGGAGGCAGCCTCGGTAACTTTCTTT
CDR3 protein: CSSEAASVTFF

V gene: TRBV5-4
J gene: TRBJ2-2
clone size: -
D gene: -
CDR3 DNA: TGTGCCAGCAGCTTGGACGAACTGAACACCGGGGAGCTGTTTTTT
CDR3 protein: CASSLDELNTGELFF

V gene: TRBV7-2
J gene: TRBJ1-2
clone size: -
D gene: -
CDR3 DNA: TGTGCCAGCAGCTTAAGCCGCCAGGATGGCTACACCTTC
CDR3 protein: CASSLSRQDGYTF

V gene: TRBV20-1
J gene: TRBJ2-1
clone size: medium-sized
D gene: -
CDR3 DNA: TGCAGTGTTCCGGACTGGTTCAATGAGCAGTTCTTC
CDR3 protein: CSVPDWFNEQFF

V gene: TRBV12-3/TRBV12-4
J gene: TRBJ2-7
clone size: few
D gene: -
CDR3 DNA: TGTGCCAGCAGATCAACCTACGAGCAGTACTTC
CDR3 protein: CASRSTYEQYF

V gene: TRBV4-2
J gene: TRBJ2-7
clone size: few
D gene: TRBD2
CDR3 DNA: TGTGCCAGCAGCCAAGATCGCGGCCTAGCGGGAGGCCACGAGCAGTACTTC
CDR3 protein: CASSQDRGLAGGHEQYF

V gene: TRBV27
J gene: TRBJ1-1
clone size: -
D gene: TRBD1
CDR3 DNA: TGTGCCAGCAGCCCCCGACAGGGAGGAGGCACTGAAGCTTTCTTT
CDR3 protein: CASSPRQGGGTEAFF

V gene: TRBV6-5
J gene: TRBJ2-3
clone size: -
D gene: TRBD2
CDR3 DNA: TGTGCCAGCAGTTACTCGATTCTAGCGGGACCGGGAGATACGCAGTATTTT
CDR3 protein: CASSYSILAGPGDTQYF

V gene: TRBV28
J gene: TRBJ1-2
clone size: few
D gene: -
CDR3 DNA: TGTGCCAGCAGGGAACCCAACTATGGCTACACCTTC
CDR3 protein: CASREPNYGYTF

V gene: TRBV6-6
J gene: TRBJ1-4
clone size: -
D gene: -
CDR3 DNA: TGTGCCAGCAGTCTTGGAGGGGCAACTAATGAAAAACTGTTTTTT
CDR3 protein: CASSLGGATNEKLFF

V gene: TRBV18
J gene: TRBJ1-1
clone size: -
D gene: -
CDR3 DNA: TGTGCCAGCTCACCGGAATCGGGGCGGACTGAAGCTTTCTTT
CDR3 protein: CASSPESGRTEAFF

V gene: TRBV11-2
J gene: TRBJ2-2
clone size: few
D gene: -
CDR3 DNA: TGTGCCAGCAGCTTACGCGGACCGAACACCGGGGAGCTGTTTTTT
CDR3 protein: CASSLRGPNTGELFF

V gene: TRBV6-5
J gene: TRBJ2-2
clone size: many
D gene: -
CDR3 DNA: TGTGCCAGCAGCAACAGGGTCGGGGAGCTGTTTTTT
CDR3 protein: CASSNRVGELFF

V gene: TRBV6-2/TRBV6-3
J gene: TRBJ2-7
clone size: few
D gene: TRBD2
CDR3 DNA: TGTGCCAGCAGTAACCTCCCGGGAGGACCCCAGATATACACCTACGAGCAGTACTTC
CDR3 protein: CASSNLPGGPQIYTYEQYF

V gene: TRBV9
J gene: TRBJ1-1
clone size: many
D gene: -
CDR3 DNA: TGTGCCAGCAGCGTCTGGCCGGGAACTGAAGCTTTCTTT
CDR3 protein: CASSVWPGTEAFF

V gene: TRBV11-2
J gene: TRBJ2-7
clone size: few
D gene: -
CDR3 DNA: TGTGCCAGCAGCTTAGGAGTGAGCTCCTACGAGCAGTACTTC
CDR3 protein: CASSLGVSSYEQYF